This T cell receptor (beta chain) emerged from a study of CXCR3-negative and CXCR3-positive naive CD8 T cells. CDR3 length equals 16 residues. CDR1 is LGHDT, CDR2 YNNKEL, per germline (reference sequence). The sorting of each CD8+ T cell subset was done in triplicate, at some 270,000 cells each. The method, 5' RACE with UMI labels, was used to prepare the TRB cDNA libraries. For each CDR3 protein, TCRdb gives one entry from its re-call of the 5' RACE reads, without DNA. The repertoire table contains approximately 38,000 distinct CDR3 sequences. This chain connects TRBV3-1 to TRBJ2-1; TCRdb's assignment of TRBD2 cannot be checked, as there is no DNA. Material for sequencing was memory CD8+ T cells from blood. This receptor was taken from a human donor in good health. Some clones in this sample may be carry-over from other donors' samples. CDR3 residues: CASSQRASGAFDGQFF.